A single sample is the source of the 29 T cell receptor beta chains below, sequenced in a study of control samples from healthy donors and cancer patients. Sequenced by immunoSEQ multiplex PCR; TCRdb stores in-frame clones only, minus some. The table lists 85,000 to 100,000 clones, about four fifths of them singletons, with more than 1.5% in the top ten. What was sequenced was blood. The source of these receptors is a man aged 60-69 years in good health.

The V gene is TRBV30, the J gene TRBJ1-1; D is possibly TRBD1 (6 bases). Germline V gene lookup returns CDR1 GTSNPN and CDR2 SVGIG (reference sequence). V lost 3 bases, J lost 8 bases, and 13 bases lay in between. This CDR3 contains 12 residues. Here the CDR3 reads CAWRGTSMEAFF. In DNA, the CDR3 is TGTGCCTGGAGGGGGACATCGATGGAAGCTTTCTTT.

This rearrangement joins TRBV3-1 (or the pseudogene TRBV3-2) to TRBJ2-5; D might be TRBD1 or TRBD2, each matching 5 bases. This CDR3 is 12 amino acids long. Trimming took off 6 bases at V and 7 bases at J, with 12 bases between the two ends. CDR1 is LGHDT, CDR2 YNNKEL, per germline (reference sequence). CDR3 nucleotide sequence: TGTGCCAGCAGTCGGGCTGGGGGGACCCAGTACTTC. It encodes CASSRAGGTQYF.

The V and J genes are TRBV6-5 and TRBJ2-7, with D possibly matching TRBD1 (6 bases). The CDR3 has 13 amino acids. Germline loops: CDR1 MNHEY, CDR2 SVGAGI. V dropped 2 bases and J dropped 4 bases, with 9 bases sitting between them. The DNA of the CDR3 is TGTGCCAGCAGTTACGGAGGACAGTACGAGCAGTACTTC. Encoded protein: CASSYGGQYEQYF.

The chain uses TRBV7-2 and TRBJ2-7, with 9 bases that match TRBD2. CDR3 size: 14 residues. Germline V gene data show CDR1 as SGHTA and CDR2 as FQGNSA. V lost 4 bases, J lost 0 bases, and 1 base stayed unmatched. The CDR3 bases are TGTGCCAGCAGCTCGACTAGCGGCTCCTACGAGCAGTACTTC. It specifies CASSSTSGSYEQYF.

The chain carries TRBV6-5 and TRBJ2-1; 8 bases align to TRBD2. The ends lost 5 bases at V and 4 bases at J; junction bases unmatched: 4. The CDR3 consists of 14 residues. Germline V gene lookup returns CDR1 MNHEY and CDR2 SVGAGI. The CDR3 nucleotides are TGTGCCAGCAGTATAGCGGGGAGATACAATGAGCAGTTCTTC. It translates to CASSIAGRYNEQFF.

The chain joins TRBV3-1 (or the pseudogene TRBV3-2) to TRBJ2-7, with 7 bases aligning to TRBD2. CDR1 LGHDT and CDR2 YNNKEL come from the germline V gene (reference sequence). There are 17 residues in the CDR3. Trimming took 4 bases from V and 7 from J; bases not matched to a gene: 19. CDR3 sequence reads: CASSRTTGGTTGGEQYF. The CDR3 DNA is TGTGCCAGCAGCCGGACTACCGGCGGGACTACCGGTGGAGAGCAGTACTTC.

The chain joins TRBV10-3 to TRBJ1-6, with D perhaps matching TRBD1 (6 bases). In germline, CDR1 is ENHRY, CDR2 SYGVKD. This CDR3 region has 15 residues. V was clipped by 3 bases and J by 14 bases, with 20 bases between them. CDR3 sequence reads: CAISDGQGTSLSLHF. DNA of the CDR3: TGTGCCATCAGTGATGGGCAGGGGACTTCCTTGTCCCTCCACTTT.

The chain recombines TRBV3-1 (or the pseudogene TRBV3-2) with TRBJ1-3; D not certain. Germline CDR1 and CDR2: LGHDT and YNNKEL (reference sequence). V shed 0 bases and J shed 11 bases, with 5 bases lying between them. This CDR3 is 11 amino acids long. CDR3 in amino acids: CASSQDGPIYF. The DNA for the CDR3 is TGTGCCAGCAGCCAAGATGGTCCCATATATTTT.

This sequence joins TRBV5-4 and TRBJ2-7; maybe TRBD1 (6 bases). CDR1 is SGHNT, CDR2 YYREEE, per germline (reference sequence). The CDR3 totals 13 residues. With 4 bases removed from V and 1 base from J, the gap between germline ends came to 9 bases. This chain's CDR3 is CASSRTASYEQYF. DNA of the CDR3: TGTGCCAGCAGCCGGACAGCTTCCTACGAGCAGTACTTC.

The chain recombines TRBV5-4 with TRBJ2-7; 11 nucleotides match TRBD2. This CDR3 has 14 amino acids. Germline V CDR1 and CDR2: SGHNT, YYREEE (reference sequence). V gave up 0 bases and J gave up 6 bases; unmatched junction bases: 2. CDR3 sequence reads: CASSLELAGAEQYF. The CDR3 nucleotides read TGTGCCAGCAGCTTGGAACTAGCGGGAGCCGAGCAGTACTTC.

The chain uses TRBV10-3 and TRBJ2-6, with D unresolved. V lost 6 bases and J 0 bases, leaving 12 bases between the germline ends. The CDR3 sequence is 16 residues long. CDR1 ENHRY and CDR2 SYGVKD come from the germline V gene. CDR3 in amino acids: CAIRSGRSSGANVLTF. In DNA, the CDR3 is TGTGCCATCAGGTCGGGCCGCAGCTCTGGGGCCAACGTCCTGACTTTC.

V is TRBV19 and J is TRBJ2-1; 8 bases agree with TRBD2. This CDR3 region has 14 residues. The V and J ends lost 10 bases and 6 bases, in that order; junction bases with no gene match: 11. Germline V gene lookup returns CDR1 LNHDA and CDR2 SQIVND (reference sequence). CDR3 DNA: TGTGCCACCTCCCGGACTAGCTCGGGCAATGAGCAGTTCTTC. Protein product: CATSRTSSGNEQFF. Variable domain in full (rest from reference TRBV19 and TRBJ2-1): DGGITQSPKYLFRKEGQNVTLSCEQNLNHDAMYWYRQDPGQGLRLIYYSQIVNDFQKGDIAEGYSVSREKKESFPLTVTSAQKNPTAFYLCATSRTSSGNEQFFGPGTRLTVL.

V usage is TRBV28 and J usage is TRBJ2-7, with 8 bases that match TRBD2. V shed 6 bases, J shed 2 bases, and the junction held 6 bases outside the gene matches. The CDR3 is 14 amino acids. Germline V gives CDR1 MDHEN, CDR2 SYDVKM. The CDR3: CASRTGTRAYEQYF. The CDR3 region has the DNA TGTGCCAGCAGAACCGGGACTAGGGCCTACGAGCAGTACTTC.

The sample holds one count of this clone. The rearrangement uses TRBV19 and TRBJ1-5, with D uncertain. Trimming took 8 bases from V and 1 from J, leaving 12 bases between them. This CDR3 region has 14 residues. The germline gives CDR1 LNHDA, CDR2 SQIVND (reference sequence). The CDR3 spells CASCPDRSNQPQHF. The CDR3 DNA reads TGTGCCAGTTGCCCCGATCGGAGCAATCAGCCCCAGCATTTT.

This rearrangement joins TRBV5-1 to TRBJ2-5; D is unclear. With 2 bases removed from V and 5 bases from J, the gap between germline ends came to 7 bases. The CDR3 is 12 residues long. From germline, CDR1 is SGHRS and CDR2 YFSETQ. DNA of the CDR3: TGCGCCAGCAGCTTACAAAGGGAGACCCAGTACTTC. Translating gives CASSLQRETQYF. Supplemented by reference TRBV5-1 and TRBJ2-5, the full variable domain reads KAGVTQTPRYLIKTRGQQVTLSCSPISGHRSVSWYQQTPGQGLQFLFEYFSETQRNKGNFPGRFSGRQFSNSRSEMNVSTLELGDSALYLCASSLQRETQYFGPGTRLLVL.

The chain couples TRBV12-3 or TRBV12-4 to TRBJ1-4; no clear D. V shed 5 bases and J shed 8 bases, with 6 bases lying between them. The CDR3 length is 11 residues. The CDR3: CASSAWEKLFF. CDR3 DNA: TGTGCCAGCAGTGCTTGGGAAAAACTGTTTTTT.

This clone appeared once. The rearrangement uses TRBV14 and TRBJ2-2; D ambiguous. The CDR3 contains 15 residues. Germline V lookup: CDR1 SGHDN, CDR2 FVKESK. With 2 bases removed from V and 8 bases from J, the gap between germline ends came to 15 bases. Written as DNA, the CDR3 is TGTGCCAGCAGCCAAAATAAGGGCGCCTGGGGGGAGCTGTTTTTT. Its translation is CASSQNKGAWGELFF.

The CDR3 protein is CASSYVSWRGGDYGYTF. The CDR3 coding sequence is TGTGCCAGCAGTTACGTATCTTGGCGCGGAGGCGACTATGGCTACACCTTC. V and J are TRBV6-2 or TRBV6-3 and TRBJ1-2; D is uncertain. Trimming took off 2 bases at V and 3 bases at J, with 19 bases between the two ends. This CDR3 spans 17 amino acids. Looked up from germline, CDR1 is MNHEY and CDR2 is SVGEGT.

This clone was found once. The rearrangement joins TRBV7-2 to TRBJ2-7, with D possibly being TRBD2 (6 bases). The CDR3 loop spans 16 amino acids. CDR1 is SGHTA and CDR2 is FQGNSA in the germline V gene. Trimming took off 4 bases at V and 3 bases at J, with 19 bases between the two ends. The CDR3 nucleotides are TGTGCCAGCAGCTCCGGTGGCGCGGGATATAACTACGAGCAGTACTTC. It is translated as CASSSGGAGYNYEQYF.

The rearrangement links TRBV28 to TRBJ1-5, with 9 bases aligning to TRBD1. This CDR3 has 15 residues. Trimming removed 6 bases from V and 6 bases from J; junction bases left unmatched: 9. CDR1 MDHEN and CDR2 SYDVKM come from the germline V gene. Here the CDR3 reads CASRPPGQGLQPQHF. In DNA, the CDR3 is TGTGCCAGCAGGCCCCCGGGACAGGGACTTCAGCCCCAGCATTTT.

CDR3 sequence: CAISESGVAPAGAQETQYF. CDR3 bases: TGTGCCATCAGTGAGTCTGGAGTAGCCCCGGCCGGGGCCCAAGAGACCCAGTACTTC. The gene calls are TRBV10-3 and TRBJ2-5; perhaps D is TRBD1 or TRBD2 (5 bases each). Germline V gene sequence: CDR1 ENHRY, CDR2 SYGVKD. The CDR3 has 19 residues. Trimming left V 0 bases short and J 1 base short, with 21 bases between.

In this sample, this clone turned up a few times. This chain's CDR3 is CAIMPGLGTGSSYEQYF. The CDR3 region has the DNA TGTGCCATTATGCCTGGCCTAGGCACAGGTTCCTCCTACGAGCAGTACTTC. The chain is built from TRBV10-3 and TRBJ2-7, with D perhaps TRBD1 (5 bases). The CDR3 spans 17 residues. The V end was cut by 9 bases, the J end by 0 bases, with 24 bases between. Per germline, CDR1 ENHRY and CDR2 SYGVKD.

V and J are TRBV7-6 and TRBJ1-1; possible D gene TRBD1, 5 bases. This CDR3 region has 15 residues. V shed 6 bases and J shed 1 base, with 15 bases lying between them. Germline V CDR1 and CDR2: SGHVS, FNYEAQ. The CDR3: CASSTFRERNTEAFF. As DNA, the CDR3 is TGTGCCAGCAGTACTTTCAGGGAGAGGAACACTGAAGCTTTCTTT.

The V and J genes are TRBV10-3 and TRBJ1-1; 9 bases match TRBD1. V shed 10 bases, J shed 4 bases, and the junction held 10 bases outside the gene matches. Germline CDR1 reads ENHRY; CDR2 reads SYGVKD. The CDR3 is 14 amino acids. The CDR3 DNA is TGTGCCACCAGACAGGGGGATGATCTCACTGAAGCTTTCTTT. Residues: CATRQGDDLTEAFF.

Here the CDR3 reads CASSLGDTQYF. In DNA, the CDR3 is TGTGCCAGCAGTCTAGGAGATACGCAGTATTTT. The chain has TRBV12-3 or TRBV12-4 and TRBJ2-3; D is uncertain. With 5 bases removed from V and 5 bases from J, the gap between germline ends came to 5 bases. The CDR3 is made up of 11 amino acids.

In its sample, this clone was seen many times. The genes are TRBV5-1 and TRBJ2-1, with 8 bases identical to TRBD2. The trim removed 1 base at V and 0 bases at J, leaving 9 bases unmatched. CDR1 is SGHRS and CDR2 is YFSETQ in the germline V gene. The CDR3 loop spans 18 amino acids. Here the CDR3 DNA reads TGCGCCAGCAGCTTGCACGGCCGGAGCGGGAGCTCCTACAATGAGCAGTTCTTC. Amino acids: CASSLHGRSGSSYNEQFF.

This sequence joins TRBV6-6 and TRBJ2-7; D is unresolved. Germline V CDR1 and CDR2: MNHNY, SVGAGI (reference sequence). With 6 bases removed from V and 0 bases from J, the gap between germline ends came to 15 bases. This CDR3 has 15 amino acids. CDR3 sequence: CASSLHGSDSYEQYF. CDR3 in DNA: TGTGCCAGCAGCCTACACGGCTCCGACTCCTACGAGCAGTACTTC.

The chain combines TRBV5-6 with TRBJ2-7; 7 bases align to TRBD1. V was pared by 4 bases and J by 2 bases, with 3 bases of the junction left unmatched. Germline CDR1 SGHDT, CDR2 YYEEEE. The CDR3 has 13 residues. The CDR3 reads CASSRQGTYEQYF. CDR3 in DNA: TGTGCCAGCAGCCGACAGGGCACCTACGAGCAGTACTTC.

V is TRBV19 and J is TRBJ1-3; a weak D match, TRBD1 (5 bases). This CDR3 is 14 amino acids long. Looked up from germline, CDR1 is LNHDA and CDR2 is SQIVND (reference sequence). Trimming left V 5 bases short and J 0 bases short, with 8 bases between. DNA for the CDR3: TGTGCCAGTAGTGTTGACAGCTCTGGAAACACCATATATTTT. It yields the protein CASSVDSSGNTIYF.